This T cell receptor beta chain was sequenced during a study of T cells after yellow fever vaccination. In the case of this clonotype: Its matching antigen is unknown.

Findings and caveats of the study: Highly abundant clonotypes carried over from the bulk population could end up in FACS-sorted repertoires as contaminants. The secondary response was weaker but peaked faster, day 5 versus 15.

UMIs and a universal primer site were added when TCR cDNA was made by 5'RACE template switching. TCRdb reanalysed the 5' RACE reads using MiXCR and keeps one entry per CDR3 protein. The sample shows 200,000 to 250,000 distinct CDR3 sequences, about 3% of them seen only once. The length of the CDR3 is 16 residues. CDR1 is LGHNA, CDR2 YNFKEQ, per germline. V was cut by 0 bases and J by 2 bases, with 10 bases left in between. The receptor was derived from a young man who received the YFV17D yellow fever vaccine. This chain links TRBV4-2 with TRBJ1-4; D not resolved. Specimen: CD4+ T cells sorted from PBMCs, collected 10 days after the yellow fever booster vaccination. This CDR3 is CASSQDGGGTNEKLFF. The CDR3 nucleotides read TGTGCCAGCAGCCAAGATGGAGGAGGGACTAATGAAAAACTGTTTTTT.